The 19 T cell receptor beta chains below come from one sample, sequenced in a study of blood T cell repertoires in COVID-19 (dated by TCRdb to the early 2020s). The receptor library was made with the immunoSEQ multiplex PCR assay. Imported from immuneACCESS, the table was reduced by TCRdb to in-frame sequences with V and J called. These copies leave out some clones; in studies compared against another copy, an unresolved V gene accounts for under half, and the cause of the remainder is not known. This sample lists 100,000 to 120,000 clones; over 65% were detected once. Under 9.5% of the sample is in the top ten clones. Sequencing was carried out using peripheral blood. Receptors originate from a woman aged 40 to 55 with acute or convalescent COVID-19.

The chain joins TRBV5-1 to TRBJ1-2; 7 bases line up with TRBD1. The germline V gene encodes CDR1 SGHRS and CDR2 YFSETQ. The V gene end was trimmed by 3 bases and the J gene end by 3 bases; junction bases not matched to a gene: 2. CDR3 length: 13 amino acids. CDR3 in DNA: TGCGCCAGCAGCTCGGGACAGTACTATGGCTACACCTTC. Amino acid sequence: CASSSGQYYGYTF.

The V gene is TRBV2, the J gene TRBJ2-1, with D possibly being TRBD1 (5 bases). V gave up 6 bases and J gave up 8 bases, with 11 bases separating them. The length of the CDR3 is 12 residues. Per germline, CDR1 SNHLY and CDR2 FYNNEI. Written as DNA, the CDR3 is TGTGCCAGCAGCAGGGTCATCTATGAGCAGTTCTTC. Encoded protein: CASSRVIYEQFF.

This clone came up once. The chain employs TRBV19 and TRBJ1-1; 8 nucleotides line up with TRBD1. Unmatched junction bases numbered 8, after V lost 7 bases and J lost 4 bases. Germline CDR1 reads LNHDA; CDR2 reads SQIVND (reference sequence). The CDR3 runs to 14 residues. In nucleotides, the CDR3 is TGTGCCAGTACCCGACAGGGGACGGTCACTGAAGCTTTCTTT. Its protein product is CASTRQGTVTEAFF.

This rearrangement joins TRBV7-7 to TRBJ2-3; TRBD2 might be the D (6 bases). The CDR3 length is 15 residues. Per germline, CDR1 SSHAT and CDR2 FNYEAQ (reference sequence). V shed 5 bases and J shed 3 bases, with 15 bases lying between them. DNA for the CDR3: TGTGCCAGCAGCAGAACTAGCCGCTTAACAGATACGCAGTATTTT. Amino acid sequence: CASSRTSRLTDTQYF.

This chain connects TRBV12-5 to TRBJ2-1; TRBD2 aligns across 11 bases. The ends lost 6 bases at V and 8 bases at J; junction bases unmatched: 15. The CDR3 is 17 amino acids. From germline, CDR1 is LGHNT and CDR2 FRNRAP. The CDR3 loop reads CASGPRALAGGYYEQFF. The CDR3 coding sequence is TGTGCTAGTGGCCCCCGGGCCTTAGCGGGGGGGTATTATGAGCAGTTCTTC.

A word on this clone: At one of its ends the junction is not consistent with the germline gene, which may arise from a read error. The chain combines TRBV5-8 with TRBJ2-7; 7 bases fit TRBD1. Germline CDR1 is SGHTS and CDR2 is YDEGEE. The length of the CDR3 is 11 residues. CDR3: CASSLGQGIGF. The CDR3, as DNA: TGTGCCAGCAGCTTGGGACAGGGTATAGGCTTC.

The chain employs TRBV29-1 and TRBJ2-7; no reliable D call. From germline, CDR1 is SQVTM and CDR2 ANQGSEA. Between the trimmed V and J ends, which lost 4 bases and 3 bases, there was a span of 19 bases. CDR3 length equals 15 residues. DNA of the CDR3: TGCAGCGTTGCGCACCTTCCTAGATGTTACTACGAGCAGTACTTC. Translation gives CSVAHLPRCYYEQYF.

The count of this clone is one. The chain couples TRBV7-3 to TRBJ2-2; TRBD1 aligns across 7 bases. Germline V gene data show CDR1 as SGHTA and CDR2 as FQGTGA. CDR3 length: 14 amino acids. J lost 4 bases, V lost 2 bases, and 1 base had no gene match. CDR3 protein: CASSLPGGTGELFF. Here the CDR3 DNA reads TGTGCCAGCAGCTTACCAGGGGGCACCGGGGAGCTGTTTTTT.

The rearrangement joins TRBV7-7 to TRBJ2-2, with 7 bases identical to TRBD2. This CDR3 contains 16 residues. J lost 4 bases, V lost 1 base, and 6 bases had no gene match. Germline assignment: CDR1 SSHAT and CDR2 FNYEAQ (reference sequence). The CDR3, as DNA: TGTGCCAGCAGCTTAGTGTTACAGCGGGGCACCGGGGAGCTGTTTTTT. Translated, it gives CASSLVLQRGTGELFF.

The chain joins TRBV6-6 to TRBJ1-1; D is uncertain. In germline, CDR1 is MNHNY, CDR2 SVGAGI (reference sequence). There are 15 residues in the CDR3. V shed 0 bases and J shed 1 base, with 9 bases lying between them. The CDR3 bases are TGTGCCAGCAGTTACTCCGGGGTGGGGAACACTGAAGCTTTCTTT. This sequence encodes CASSYSGVGNTEAFF.

The chain carries TRBV4-1 and TRBJ2-7; 10 bases map to TRBD1. Germline loops: CDR1 MGHRA, CDR2 YSYEKL. V dropped 1 base and J dropped 0; count of bases not matched to a gene: 15. This CDR3 has 20 amino acids. DNA of the CDR3: TGCGCCAGCAGCCAAGCCTTCGGGACAGGGGTCCTAAAGAGCTCCTACGAGCAGTACTTC. Amino acid sequence: CASSQAFGTGVLKSSYEQYF.

The gene calls are TRBV24-1 and TRBJ2-2; 8 bases map to TRBD2. Germline values: CDR1 KGHDR, CDR2 SFDVKD. This CDR3 is built from 17 residues. The ends lost 4 bases at V and 5 bases at J; junction bases unmatched: 11. CDR3 in amino acids: CATSETSSAGGTGELFF. The CDR3 DNA is TGTGCCACCAGTGAAACGAGCAGTGCGGGGGGTACCGGGGAGCTGTTTTTT.

V is TRBV5-1 and J is TRBJ2-6; 10 nucleotides agree with TRBD1. Germline CDR1 and CDR2: SGHRS and YFSETQ. This CDR3 region has 18 residues. The V and J ends lost 4 bases and 2 bases, in that order; junction bases with no gene match: 9. The CDR3 protein is CASSPMPGQGTGANVLTF. CDR3 in DNA: TGCGCCAGCAGCCCAATGCCGGGACAGGGGACTGGGGCCAACGTCCTGACTTTC.

The V and J genes are TRBV12-3 or TRBV12-4 and TRBJ2-1; D gene ambiguous. The CDR3 is 13 amino acids. Trimming removed 5 bases at V and 2 bases at J, with 7 bases between. CDR3 protein: CASSPRAYNEQFF. The CDR3 DNA reads as TGTGCCAGCAGTCCCCGGGCCTACAATGAGCAGTTCTTC.

This rearrangement joins TRBV27 to TRBJ1-2, with 11 nucleotides matching TRBD1. The CDR3 is 13 residues long. After removal of 6 bases from V and 8 bases from J, the junction contained 5 bases not matched to a gene. Germline V gene data show CDR1 as MNHEY and CDR2 as SMNVEV (reference sequence). The DNA of the CDR3 is TGTGCCAGCAGACCCGGGACAGGGGGAGGCTACACCTTC. This encodes CASRPGTGGGYTF.

CDR3 DNA: TGTGCCAGCTCCCTCGACTATGGCTACACCTTC. Translated, it gives CASSLDYGYTF. This chain links TRBV18 with TRBJ1-2, with D unclear. V was trimmed by 6 bases and J by 3 bases, leaving 5 bases between them. This CDR3 contains 11 residues. CDR1 is KGHSH, CDR2 LQKENI, per germline.

The chain is built from TRBV5-4 and TRBJ1-3; no reliable D call. Germline V CDR1 and CDR2: SGHNT, YYREEE (reference sequence). The CDR3 consists of 15 residues. Deletions cut 4 bases from V and 4 bases from J, with 15 bases between. CDR3 in amino acids: CASSQDPPGGNTIYF. DNA for the CDR3: TGTGCCAGCAGCCAGGACCCACCGGGAGGAAACACCATATATTTT.

This chain connects TRBV5-1 to TRBJ2-1; 10 bases agree with TRBD2. This CDR3 spans 15 amino acids. Germline V gives CDR1 SGHRS, CDR2 YFSETQ. V gave up 1 base and J gave up 3 bases; unmatched junction bases: 1. DNA of the CDR3: TGCGCCAGCAGCTTGTGGACTAGCGGCTACAATGAGCAGTTCTTC. This gives the protein CASSLWTSGYNEQFF.

V is TRBV9 and J is TRBJ2-1; D possibly corresponds to TRBD1 (6 bases). V was trimmed by 0 bases and J by 6 bases, leaving 19 bases between them. This CDR3 has 17 residues. The germline CDR1 and CDR2 sequences are SGDLS and YYNGEE. The CDR3 DNA reads TGTGCCAGCAGCGTAGCTACGACAGGCCTCCCCCTCAATGAGCAGTTCTTC. As protein: CASSVATTGLPLNEQFF.